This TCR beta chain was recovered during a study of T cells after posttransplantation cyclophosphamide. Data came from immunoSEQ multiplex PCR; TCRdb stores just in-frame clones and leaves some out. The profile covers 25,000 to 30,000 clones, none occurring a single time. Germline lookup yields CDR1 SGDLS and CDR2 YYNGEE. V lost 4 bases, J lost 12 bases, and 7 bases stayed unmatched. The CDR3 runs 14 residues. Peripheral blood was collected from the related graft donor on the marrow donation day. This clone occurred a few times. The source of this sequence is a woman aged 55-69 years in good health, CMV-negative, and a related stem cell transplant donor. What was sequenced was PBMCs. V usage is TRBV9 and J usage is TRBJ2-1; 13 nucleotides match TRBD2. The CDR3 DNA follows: TGTGCCAGCAGCCCCTCCGGACTAGCGGGGGTGCAGTTCTTC. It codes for CASSPSGLAGVQFF. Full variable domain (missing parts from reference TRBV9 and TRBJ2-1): DSGVTQTPKHLITATGQRVTLRCSPRSGDLSVYWYQQSLDQGLQFLIQYYNGEERAKGNILERFSAQQFPDLHSELNLSSLELGDSALYFCASSPSGLAGVQFFGPGTRLTVL.